This entry lists 9 T cell receptor beta chains sequenced from one sample in a study of T cells in Graves' hyperthyroidism and ophthalmopathy. Using RNA transcripts as the source, TCR beta CDR3 regions were amplified. With the HTBI primer set, the TCR CDR3 went through a first round of RT-PCR. TCRdb reanalysed the multiplex PCR reads using MiXCR and keeps one entry per CDR3 protein. The repertoire consists of hundreds of thousands of distinct CDR3 sequences, with around 14% occurring once and the leading ten covering almost 8%. Sequenced input: blood. Every receptor here comes from a woman under 30 with Graves' hyperthyroidism.

The chain employs TRBV12-3 or TRBV12-4 and TRBJ2-5, with a possible D match to TRBD2 (7 bases). V shed 3 bases and J shed 2 bases, with 16 bases lying between them. The CDR3 sequence is 16 residues long. The CDR3 protein is CASSFERGGGQETQYF. Here the CDR3 DNA reads TGTGCCAGCAGTTTCGAAAGGGGGGGTGGGCAAGAGACCCAGTACTTC.

This clonotype was seen once. The rearrangement uses TRBV7-9 and TRBJ2-7; D is possibly TRBD1 (6 bases). This CDR3 has 14 residues. The V and J ends lost 5 bases and 3 bases respectively, with 14 bases between them. Germline V gives CDR1 SEHNR, CDR2 FQNEAQ (reference sequence). CDR3 nucleotides: TGTGCCAGCAGCCCAGGGGTTCAGGACTACGAGCAGTACTTC. Translating it yields CASSPGVQDYEQYF.

This clonotype was found a few times. The chain joins TRBV10-3 to TRBJ2-1; the match to TRBD1 covers 7 bases. The CDR3 extends over 12 amino acids. CDR1 and CDR2 (germline): ENHRY, SYGVKD. The J segment lost 6 bases and the V segment lost 11 bases, leaving 7 bases of the junction unmatched. The CDR3 sequence: CAAGTAGNEQFF. In DNA, the CDR3 is TGTGCCGCTGGGACAGCTGGCAATGAGCAGTTCTTC.

At least ten counts were recorded for this clonotype. The chain carries TRBV29-1 and TRBJ1-3; D remains unclear. Deletions cut 0 bases from V and 8 bases from J, with 8 bases between. The CDR3 extends over 12 amino acids. Germline values: CDR1 SQVTM, CDR2 ANQGSEA. The CDR3 sequence is CSVEEDADTIYF. CDR3 nucleotide sequence: TGCAGCGTTGAAGAGGACGCGGACACCATATATTTT.

This clonotype was seen many times. The chain has TRBV4-2 and TRBJ2-5; weak D call: TRBD2 (6 bases). Germline-derived CDR1 and CDR2 are LGHNA and YNFKEQ. Between the trimmed V and J ends, which lost 0 bases and 4 bases, there was a span of 9 bases. CDR3 length equals 14 residues. The CDR3 protein is CASSQEGGAETQYF. The CDR3, as DNA: TGTGCCAGCAGCCAAGAAGGCGGGGCAGAGACCCAGTACTTC.

There are many counts of this clonotype. The V call is TRBV2, the J call TRBJ2-1, with D possibly TRBD1 on 5 matching bases. Trimming took 11 bases from V and 7 from J, leaving 21 bases between them. Germline loops: CDR1 SNHLY, CDR2 FYNNEI. The CDR3 runs to 14 residues. CDR3 loop: CACEFAVPGNEQFF. The CDR3 DNA follows: TGTGCCTGTGAGTTCGCGGTTCCAGGGAATGAGCAGTTCTTC.

This clonotype was counted ten times or more. The J gene is TRBJ2-7, the V gene TRBV4-2; 11 bases line up with TRBD2. Trimming at V came to 0 bases and at J to 3 bases, leaving 4 bases not matched to a gene. There are 16 residues in the CDR3. Germline CDR1 is LGHNA and CDR2 is YNFKEQ. CDR3: CASSQDHTSGSYEQYF. In nucleotides, the CDR3 is TGTGCCAGCAGCCAAGATCACACTAGCGGGAGCTACGAGCAGTACTTC.

A few counts support this clonotype. J is TRBJ2-5 and V is TRBV20-1, with D perhaps matching TRBD1 or TRBD2 (5 bases each). The CDR3 sequence is 15 residues long. Looked up from germline, CDR1 is DFQATT and CDR2 is SNEGSKA (reference sequence). V was trimmed by 2 bases and J by 2 bases, leaving 15 bases between them. CDR3 loop: CSARRGVERQETQYF. CDR3 coding DNA: TGCAGTGCTAGAAGGGGCGTGGAGCGGCAAGAGACCCAGTACTTC.

This clonotype was counted at least ten times. This chain joins TRBV6-1 and TRBJ2-3, with TRBD1 matching 7 bases. This CDR3 region has 12 residues. V shed 7 bases and J 5 bases; nucleotides not matched to a gene: 3. Germline V gene sequence: CDR1 MNHNS, CDR2 SASEGT. In nucleotides, the CDR3 is TGTGCCAGCAAGGGGGCCGTAGATACGCAGTATTTT. Its translation: CASKGAVDTQYF.